The T cell receptor (beta chain) described here comes from a study of early T cells in non-severe SARS-CoV-2 infection. Study observations and caveats: In VDJdb matching, anti-spike CD8 responses were favored while private and CD4 specificities went missing.

TCRdb re-analysed the 5' RACE reads in MiXCR, keeping a single row per CDR3 protein. The table lists tens of thousands of distinct CDR3 sequences, about an eighth of them singletons. The sample holds many counts of this clonotype. Its antigen is currently unknown. The CDR3 runs 15 residues. CDR1 and CDR2 from the germline V gene are MNHEY and SVGAGI. V lost 2 bases to trimming and J lost 6 bases; unmatched junction nucleotides: 9. This chain uses TRBV6-5 with TRBJ2-5; 7 bases are a match to TRBD2. The origin of this receptor is an adult who was a healthcare worker with PCR-confirmed SARS-CoV-2 infection or an uninfected control (not recorded which). The source was whole blood, collected at baseline. The CDR3 reads CASSYGAGVRKTQYF. The CDR3 DNA is TGTGCCAGCAGTTACGGCGCGGGGGTGAGGAAGACCCAGTACTTC.